This T cell receptor beta chain was captured in a study of cytomegalovirus exposure and HLA in healthy donors. The data were produced by immunoSEQ multiplex PCR, yet TCRdb's version contains in-frame clones alone and is incomplete. This table has 100,000 to 150,000 clones, roughly 88% appearing once. Germline trimming cut 6 bases from V and 4 bases from J; bases unmatched to any gene: 7. The CDR3 has 14 residues. Germline V lookup: CDR1 MNHNS, CDR2 SASEGT. The donors were members of the roughly 130-subject validation cohort (separate from the roughly 670-subject first cohort). Turning to this clone: The antigen is unknown.

General study points: Rarity marked most TCR sequences, yet some public TCRs occurred in many donors. In vitro checks showed that a few CMV-associated chains really do target CMV antigens.

This TCR derives from a man between 18 and 29 years old in good health and CMV-seronegative. Material for sequencing was PBMCs. The chain has TRBV6-1 and TRBJ2-5; 8 nucleotides line up with TRBD2. CDR3 in amino acids: CASRITGGRETQYF. The DNA of the CDR3 is TGTGCCAGCAGAATAACGGGGGGGCGAGAGACCCAGTACTTC.